The entry that follows covers one T cell receptor beta chain sequence. Its specific antigen is unknown. One base away there is no much larger clone; base qualities are not given. TCRbeta CDR3 regions were amplified from genomic DNA using the immunoSEQ Assay, a bias-controlled multiplex PCR. Under the source paper's analysis protocol: The number of nucleated cells in each sample was estimated from the amplification of reference gene primers within the assay. To quantify the absolute abundance of each unique TCRbeta CDR3 rearrangement, sequence reads were collapsed and filtered. For each sample, productive Simpson clonality was calculated as the square root of Simpson's diversity index over productive rearrangements. Held by TCRdb, this immuneACCESS table contains in-frame sequences only and omits some clones. Under half of the omission traces to an unresolved V gene where checked; the cause of the rest is unknown. The V and J calls and the clone size are those of that table, but D and trimming were determined from the DNA. A total of around 81,000 clones appear in this sample, approximately 83% of them only once. The ten largest clonotypes hold about 43% of the sample.

The data originate from a study of blood T cell repertoires in COVID-19 (TCRdb year 2020). For the study in its entirety: Samples covering the acute and convalescent phases of COVID-19 were provided by collaborators in the United States, Italy and Spain. The prospective study material was composed of cDNA or gDNA derived from T cells, B-cell-depleted T cells, or PBMCs. Deeply sampled blood TCRbeta repertoires from subjects exposed to, actively infected with, or recovered from COVID-19 were included in the dataset. The repertoires were released in a freely available public database intended as a resource for research on the immune response to SARS-CoV-2. Samples were obtained from the ongoing ImmuneRACE study (first 160 participants) and from 950 to 1,500 subjects provided by 6 global collaborators. The sample metadata nearly always contained a de-identified subject ID, COVID-19 status, age in years and sex. Where available, HLA class I and class II types were taken from metadata supplied by the sample provider and were not determined by assay-based typing. What the work shows at the level of the full study, not this receptor alone: The amount of clinical and demographic metadata varied by source and participant and was provided uncurated.

CDR1 and CDR2, per the germline V gene (reference sequence), are MNHEY and SMNVEV. Here V drops 2 bases and J drops 2 bases, and the junction holds 2 bases not matched to any gene. The CDR3 covers 16 residues, taking in both the cysteine and the phenylalanine. Only the CDR3 portion is preserved as DNA: 48 bases, with reading frame beginning at the first base. Each collaborating institution followed its own protocols to collect whole blood in K2EDTA tubes. For TCRbeta analysis, collaborators shipped samples in one of three forms: frozen whole blood, isolated PBMCs, or DNA extracted from either of those sample types.

The chain was built from TRBV27 and TRBJ2-1; TRBD2 fits 11 bases in the junction. This clonotype was obtained from a man older than 75 with acute or convalescent COVID-19. The specimen was peripheral blood. For the CDR3, the sequence is CASSLMTSGTYNEQFF. At the DNA level, the sequence is TGTGCCAGCAGTTTAATGACTAGCGGGACCTACAATGAGCAGTTCTTC.